Described below is a single TCR beta chain sequence and its context. Its antigen is unidentified. The CDR3 carries no conserved terminal phenylalanine or tryptophan, so it likely arises from a read error. Deletions cut 5 bases from V and 4 bases from J, with 20 bases between. Looked up from germline, CDR1 is MNHEY and CDR2 is SMNVEV (reference sequence). The CDR3 contains 16 residues. The record originates from a study of molecular identifiers for immune sequencing clone quantification. General observations from the study: Highly expanded clone sizes could be underestimated by identical TCR molecules sharing a barcode.

MiXCR, run by TCRdb on the PCR reads, gives a single entry per CDR3 protein. The repertoire holds approximately 97,000 distinct CDR3 sequences, with roughly 26% as singletons. This TCR derives from a human donor in good health. Some libraries in this study had Jurkat cell RNA spiked in. Sequencing was done on a sample of naive CD8+ T cells from blood, with Jurkat cell RNA spiked in. Subset specified: FACS-sorted CD8+CD4-CCR7+CD45RA+ naive T cells. J is TRBJ2-5 and V is TRBV27; D may correspond to TRBD1 or TRBD2 (5 bases each). The CDR3 nucleotides are TGTGCCAGCAGTCCAGGGACCCTTGGATGGGGAGAGACCCAGTACTAC. Amino acids: CASSPGTLGWGETQYY.